These T cell receptor beta chains were read from a single sample in a study of cytomegalovirus exposure and HLA in healthy donors. TCRdb keeps only in-frame clones here, not all; method: immunoSEQ multiplex PCR. The sample carries under 200,000 clones, about 95% recorded once. Sample: PBMCs. The receptors derive from a woman under 30 in good health and CMV-seronegative. CDR3s include the opening cysteine and the closing phenylalanine or tryptophan. D genes are given only for firm matches. Size values are once, few and many counts, or a class for expanded clones, and some rows have none.

size	length	V	J	D	DNA	CDR3
NA	15	TRBV6-5	TRBJ1-2	TRBD1	TGTGCCAGCAGTTTCACCCGGACAGGGGGTCTTGGCTACACCTTC	CASSFTRTGGLGYTF
NA	16	TRBV4-1	TRBJ1-2	TRBD1	TGCGCCAGCAGCCACCCCGGGACAGGGCAAACCTATGGCTACACCTTC	CASSHPGTGQTYGYTF
NA	16	TRBV14	TRBJ1-6	TRBD1	TGTGCCAGCAGCCGACAGGGTCAATCTGGTAATTCACCCCTCCACTTT	CASSRQGQSGNSPLHF
NA	15	TRBV7-3	TRBJ2-5	NA	TGTGCCAGCAGCCCAAAAGCGGGACACCCCGGGACCCAGTACTTC	CASSPKAGHPGTQYF
NA	17	TRBV5-8	TRBJ1-5	TRBD1	TGTGCCAGCAGCTCGGGACAGTCCTCAGATAGCAATCAGCCCCAGCATTTT	CASSSGQSSDSNQPQHF
NA	15	TRBV7-9	TRBJ2-7	NA	TGTGCCAGCAGCTTATCCGTCGTGACAACCTACGAGCAGTACTTC	CASSLSVVTTYEQYF
NA	15	TRBV27	TRBJ2-5	TRBD2	TGTGCCAGCAGTTGGGTAGCGGGGGCCCAAGAGACCCAGTACTTC	CASSWVAGAQETQYF
few	13	TRBV7-2	TRBJ1-2	NA	TGTGCCAGCAGCTTCGGCAGGGAGGATGGCTACACCTTC	CASSFGREDGYTF
once	15	TRBV27	TRBJ2-7	TRBD2	TGTGCCAGCAGTGCCAGCGGGGGTGGGACCTACGAGCAGTACTTC	CASSASGGGTYEQYF
NA	12	TRBV9	TRBJ1-2	NA	TGTGCCAGCCGCGGGGGGGGCAGAGGCCACACCTTC	CASRGGGRGHTF
NA	12	TRBV6-5	TRBJ1-1	NA	TGTGCCAGCAGCCGAGGGGGAGATGAAGCTTTCTTT	CASSRGGDEAFF
NA	15	TRBV19	TRBJ1-5	NA	TGTGCCAGTAGTATTAGGAAGGGGGTCAATCAGCCCCAGCATTTT	CASSIRKGVNQPQHF
NA	13	TRBV6-5	TRBJ2-7	TRBD1	TGTGCCAGCCGGACAGGGGGCCGCTACGAGCAGTACTTC	CASRTGGRYEQYF
NA	15	TRBV7-2	TRBJ2-5	TRBD2	TGTGCCAGCAGCTACAGACTAGCGGGGGGAGAGACCCAGTACTTC	CASSYRLAGGETQYF
once	16	TRBV9	TRBJ2-7	NA	TGTGCCAGCAGCGCCGGGGGTGCCTCCGGGGCCTACGAGCAGTACTTC	CASSAGGASGAYEQYF
NA	18	TRBV5-4	TRBJ1-2	TRBD1	TGTGCCAGCAGCTCCTTACGACAGACAGGGGAACGCCGCTATGGCTACACCTTC	CASSSLRQTGERRYGYTF
NA	14	TRBV2	TRBJ2-3	NA	TGTGCCAGCAGTGAAATTAGTCGCGCAGATACGCAGTATTTT	CASSEISRADTQYF
NA	16	TRBV7-9	TRBJ1-1	NA	TGTGCCAGCAGCTTTCAACGAACAGCAACAGTTTCTGAAGCTTTCTTT	CASSFQRTATVSEAFF
NA	14	TRBV2	TRBJ2-7	TRBD1	TGTGCCAGCCAGCCCTTCGCAGGGGGCTACGAGCAGTACTTC	CASQPFAGGYEQYF
NA	17	TRBV5-4	TRBJ1-1	NA	TGTGCCAGCAGCTTGGATCCCGGGGGAAGTTCGAACACTGAAGCTTTCTTT	CASSLDPGGSSNTEAFF
NA	17	TRBV23-1	TRBJ2-7	NA	TGCGCCAGCAGTCACTCTGCCCCGGGGGAGGCCACCTACGAGCAGTACTTC	CASSHSAPGEATYEQYF
NA	13	TRBV9	TRBJ1-1	NA	TGTGCCAGCAGCGTGGGGGCATCTGGTGAAGCTTTCTTT	CASSVGASGEAFF
NA	14	TRBV13	TRBJ1-1	NA	TGTGCCAGCAGCTTTTCGGAGGTCAACACTGAAGCTTTCTTT	CASSFSEVNTEAFF
NA	15	TRBV6-1	TRBJ2-2	NA	TGTGCCAGCAGTAACCCGGAGGGAAGCACCGGGGAGCTGTTTTTT	CASSNPEGSTGELFF
NA	14	TRBV19	TRBJ2-3	TRBD2	TGTGCCAGTAGTGCGGGGGGGGGAGCAGATACGCAGTATTTT	CASSAGGGADTQYF
NA	20	TRBV9	TRBJ2-1	TRBD2	TGTGCCAGCAGCCTGCGACTAGCGGGACCTCCTTCTCCCTCCTACAATGAGCAGTTCTTC	CASSLRLAGPPSPSYNEQFF
NA	13	TRBV29-1	TRBJ1-2	TRBD1	TGCAGCGTGAGGACAGGGACGATTTATGGCTACACCTTC	CSVRTGTIYGYTF
NA	15	TRBV5-1	TRBJ2-5	NA	TGCGCCAGCAGCTTGGGCGACAGAAGCCAAGAGACCCAGTACTTC	CASSLGDRSQETQYF
NA	13	TRBV5-1	TRBJ2-5	NA	TGCGCCAGCAGCTTGGAGGGACATGAGACCCAGTACTTC	CASSLEGHETQYF
few	14	TRBV5-1	TRBJ1-6	TRBD1	TGCGCCAGCAGCCCGGGGACAGGGAATTCACCCCTCCACTTT	CASSPGTGNSPLHF
once	16	TRBV11-2	TRBJ2-5	TRBD1	TGTGCCAGCAGACCCCTTCGACAGGGGGCGCGAGAGACCCAGTACTTC	CASRPLRQGARETQYF
NA	14	TRBV7-9	TRBJ2-5	TRBD1	TGTGCCAGCAGCTACAGGGGGGTCCAAGAGACCCAGTACTTC	CASSYRGVQETQYF
NA	13	TRBV2	TRBJ2-7	NA	TGTGCCAGCAGGAAGGACTCCTCCTACGAGCAGTACTTC	CASRKDSSYEQYF